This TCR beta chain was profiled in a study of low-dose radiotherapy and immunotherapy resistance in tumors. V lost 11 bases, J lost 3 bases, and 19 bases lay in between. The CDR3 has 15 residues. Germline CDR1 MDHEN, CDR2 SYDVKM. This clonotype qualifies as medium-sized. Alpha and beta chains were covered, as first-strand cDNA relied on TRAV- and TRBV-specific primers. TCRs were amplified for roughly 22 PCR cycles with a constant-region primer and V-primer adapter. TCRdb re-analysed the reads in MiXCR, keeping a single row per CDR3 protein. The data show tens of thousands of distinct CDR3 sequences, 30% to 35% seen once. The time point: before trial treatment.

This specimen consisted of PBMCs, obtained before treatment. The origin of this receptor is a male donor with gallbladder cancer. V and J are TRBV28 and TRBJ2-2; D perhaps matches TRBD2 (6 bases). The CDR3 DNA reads TGTGCCGCCTATCGGCCGGGAGTGGACACCGGGGAGCTGTTTTTT. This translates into CAAYRPGVDTGELFF.